The text below deals with one T cell receptor beta chain. These data originate in a study of blood T cell repertoires in COVID-19. Study-wide background: The origin of the acute and convalescent COVID-19 samples was the United States, Italy and Spain.

Trimming pared 3 bases from V and 4 bases from J, leaving 12 bases between. There are 15 residues in the CDR3. The germline CDR1 and CDR2 sequences are SNHLY and FYNNEI. The method was immunoSEQ multiplex PCR; TCRdb's version includes in-frame clones alone and lacks a portion of them. The repertoire holds about 97,000 clones, with 85% as singletons. The chain recombines TRBV2 with TRBJ2-2; weak D call: TRBD2 (5 bases). The receptor's source is a woman in her seventies with active or convalescent COVID-19. Sequencing input: peripheral blood. The CDR3 DNA is TGTGCCAGCAGTGAGGTCCTGGGGAGCACCGGGGAGCTGTTTTTT. This gives the protein CASSEVLGSTGELFF.